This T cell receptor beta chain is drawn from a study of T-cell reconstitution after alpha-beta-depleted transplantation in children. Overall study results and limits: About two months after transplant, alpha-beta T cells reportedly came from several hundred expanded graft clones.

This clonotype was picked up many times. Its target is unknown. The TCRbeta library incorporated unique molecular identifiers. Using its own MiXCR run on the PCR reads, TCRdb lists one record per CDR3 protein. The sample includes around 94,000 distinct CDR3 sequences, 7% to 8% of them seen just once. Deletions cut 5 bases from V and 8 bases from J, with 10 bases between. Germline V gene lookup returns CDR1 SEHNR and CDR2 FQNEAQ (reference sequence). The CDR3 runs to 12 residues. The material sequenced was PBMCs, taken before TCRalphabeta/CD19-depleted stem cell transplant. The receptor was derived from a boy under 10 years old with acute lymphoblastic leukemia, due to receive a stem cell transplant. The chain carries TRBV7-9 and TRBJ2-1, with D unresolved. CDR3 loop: CASSRGRDEQFF. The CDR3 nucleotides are TGTGCCAGCAGCCGCGGCCGGGATGAGCAGTTCTTC.